The rows below give T cell receptor beta chains drawn from one sample of a study of T cell responses to AZD1222 COVID-19 vaccine. Measured with immunoSEQ multiplex PCR; TCRdb has only the in-frame clones, and not every one. The sample has some 140,000 clones; more than 85% are singletons. Sequenced here: peripheral blood, sampled on day 0 of AZD1222 vaccination. These receptor sequences come from an adult in good health. The CDR3 runs from the conserved cysteine through the conserved F or W. D genes are given only for firm matches. Some rows mark clone size as missing; the rest say once, few, many or name a class of expanded clone.

v_gene	d_gene	j_gene	abundance	len	CDR3aa	CDR3nt
TRBV19	TRBD2	TRBJ2-5	-	14	CASSMSKGGETQYF	TGTGCCAGTAGTATGAGTAAGGGAGGGGAGACCCAGTACTTC
TRBV18	-	TRBJ1-4	few	12	CASSLPAGKLFF	TGTGCCAGCTCACTCCCCGCCGGAAAACTGTTTTTT
TRBV6-4	TRBD2	TRBJ2-1	-	16	CASSTGLAGSYNEQFF	TGTGCCAGCAGTACGGGACTAGCGGGATCCTACAATGAGCAGTTCTTC
TRBV18	-	TRBJ1-4	-	14	CASSPPFPNEKLFF	TGTGCCAGCTCACCACCCTTTCCCAATGAAAAACTGTTTTTT
TRBV7-2	-	TRBJ1-2	-	16	CASRYNPTTLNYGYTF	TGTGCCAGCAGGTACAATCCGACAACCCTTAACTATGGCTACACCTTC
TRBV9	TRBD1	TRBJ1-1	-	17	CASSGNRGPAGSTEAFF	TGTGCCAGCAGCGGAAACAGGGGCCCCGCAGGGAGCACTGAAGCTTTCTTT
TRBV9	TRBD2	TRBJ2-7	-	13	CASSTSGRGEQYF	TGTGCCAGCAGCACTAGCGGGAGAGGTGAGCAGTACTTC
TRBV7-2	TRBD2	TRBJ2-1	-	18	CASSSIGGLAGLYNEQFF	TGTGCCAGCAGCTCAATAGGGGGACTAGCGGGACTTTACAATGAGCAGTTCTTC
TRBV4-3	TRBD1	TRBJ1-4	-	15	CASSQGNRGNEKLFF	TGCGCCAGCAGCCAAGGGAACAGGGGGAATGAAAAACTGTTTTTT
TRBV19	-	TRBJ1-1	-	16	CASSIKGGAMLTEAFF	TGTGCCAGTAGTATTAAGGGAGGGGCCATGCTGACTGAAGCTTTCTTT
TRBV14	-	TRBJ1-6	few	15	CASSLTGPNNSPLHF	TGTGCCAGCAGCCTGACAGGTCCAAATAATTCACCCCTCCACTTT
TRBV7-3	TRBD1	TRBJ2-1	-	16	CASSFTLTGEYNEQFF	TGTGCCAGCAGCTTTACCCTGACAGGGGAATACAATGAGCAGTTCTTC
TRBV7-3	TRBD2	TRBJ2-7	-	16	CASSLIASGKDYEQYF	TGTGCCAGCAGCTTAATAGCTAGCGGGAAAGATTACGAGCAGTACTTC
TRBV3-1/TRBV3-2	-	TRBJ1-1	-	16	CASSQDCDSVNTEAFF	TGTGCCAGCAGCCAAGATTGTGACAGCGTGAACACTGAAGCTTTCTTT
TRBV5-1	-	TRBJ1-1	-	16	CASSLAALRGGTEAFF	TGCGCCAGCAGCTTGGCCGCGTTGCGGGGAGGAACTGAAGCTTTCTTT
TRBV29-1	TRBD2	TRBJ2-1	-	14	CSVGEGGIYNEQFF	TGCAGCGTTGGGGAGGGCGGGATCTACAATGAGCAGTTCTTC
TRBV6-5	-	TRBJ1-6	-	16	CASSYGMGAYNSPLHF	TGTGCCAGCAGTTACGGGATGGGGGCGTATAATTCACCCCTCCACTTT
TRBV7-8	-	TRBJ1-1	-	14	CASSLQARDTEAFF	TGTGCCAGCAGCTTACAGGCGCGGGACACTGAAGCTTTCTTT
TRBV27	TRBD1	TRBJ1-1	-	14	CASSVDRRGTEAFF	TGTGCCAGCAGTGTGGACAGGAGGGGCACTGAAGCTTTCTTT
TRBV18	-	TRBJ1-3	-	16	CASSPGKGSSGNTIYF	TGTGCCAGCTCACCAGGAAAGGGTTCCTCTGGAAACACCATATATTTT
TRBV28	TRBD2	TRBJ2-1	-	16	CASSPASGSSYNEQFF	TGTGCCAGCAGCCCGGCTAGCGGTAGCTCCTACAATGAGCAGTTCTTC
TRBV28	TRBD1	TRBJ1-5	-	15	CASSQNQGAHQPQHF	TGTGCCAGCAGTCAAAACCAGGGGGCTCATCAGCCCCAGCATTTT
TRBV18	TRBD1	TRBJ1-4	-	15	CASSPDRGLIEKLFF	TGTGCCAGCTCACCCGACAGGGGGCTCATTGAAAAACTGTTTTTT
TRBV27	-	TRBJ1-1	-	13	CASSFSLNTEAFF	TGTGCCAGCAGTTTTAGCCTGAACACTGAAGCTTTCTTT
TRBV9	TRBD1	TRBJ1-2	once	13	CASSVGTGYGYTF	TGTGCCAGCAGCGTAGGGACAGGGTATGGCTACACCTTC
TRBV18	TRBD1	TRBJ2-2	-	17	CASSPSETGVLTGELFF	TGTGCCAGCTCACCCAGTGAAACAGGGGTTCTCACCGGGGAGCTGTTTTTT
TRBV10-2	TRBD1	TRBJ1-1	once	15	CASSDGQGGNTEAFF	TGCGCCAGCAGTGACGGGCAGGGGGGGAACACTGAAGCTTTCTTT
TRBV19	-	TRBJ2-1	-	15	CASSITSPIRNEQFF	TGTGCCAGTAGTATTACTAGCCCTATTAGGAATGAGCAGTTCTTC
TRBV11-2	-	TRBJ1-1	-	17	CASSLEGVGYLNTEAFF	TGTGCCAGCAGCTTAGAAGGTGTCGGCTACCTGAACACTGAAGCTTTCTTT
TRBV5-1	TRBD1	TRBJ1-1	-	15	CASSSGTGVNTEAFF	TGCGCCAGCAGCTCGGGGACAGGGGTGAACACTGAAGCTTTCTTT
TRBV28	TRBD2	TRBJ2-1	-	15	CASSLWRAGGGEQFF	TGTGCCAGCAGTTTATGGCGAGCGGGAGGGGGTGAGCAGTTCTTC
TRBV6-5	-	TRBJ1-6	-	15	CASSYSPGTASPLHF	TGTGCCAGCAGTTACTCGCCAGGGACGGCCTCACCCCTCCACTTT
TRBV2	-	TRBJ1-4	-	12	CASSESWEKLFF	TGTGCCAGCAGTGAAAGTTGGGAAAAACTGTTTTTT
TRBV27	-	TRBJ2-7	-	13	CASSSHQILEQYF	TGTGCCAGCAGCTCTCACCAAATTCTCGAGCAGTACTTC
TRBV7-2	TRBD1	TRBJ1-1	-	12	CASSPGQGWAFF	TGTGCCAGCAGCCCTGGACAGGGTTGGGCTTTCTTT
TRBV4-1	-	TRBJ1-6	-	15	CASSQDRLGDSPLHF	TGCGCCAGCAGCCAAGATCGGCTAGGAGATTCACCCCTCCACTTT
TRBV9	-	TRBJ1-1	-	17	CASSVATAGQLGTEAFF	TGTGCCAGCAGCGTAGCTACCGCCGGACAGTTGGGTACTGAAGCTTTCTTT
TRBV19	-	TRBJ1-1	-	13	CASSVRPNTEAFF	TGTGCCAGTAGTGTCCGCCCGAACACTGAAGCTTTCTTT
TRBV27	TRBD2	TRBJ2-5	-	21	CASSPLARAGGPGRGKETQYF	TGTGCCAGCAGTCCCCTCGCCCGCGCGGGGGGGCCCGGACGCGGGAAAGAGACCCAGTACTTC
TRBV19	-	TRBJ1-1	-	16	CASSIVLGRGNTEAFF	TGTGCCAGTAGTATAGTCCTCGGGCGGGGGAACACTGAAGCTTTCTTT
TRBV5-1	-	TRBJ2-7	few	14	CASSLGQASYEQYF	TGCGCCAGCAGCTTGGGACAGGCCTCCTACGAGCAGTACTTC
TRBV5-1	-	TRBJ1-1	-	16	CASSVTGSPANTEAFF	TGCGCCAGCAGCGTAACAGGAAGCCCCGCGAACACTGAAGCTTTCTTT
TRBV10-3	TRBD1	TRBJ2-7	few	16	CAITNPTGGTSYEQYF	TGTGCCATCACTAACCCGACAGGGGGAACCTCCTACGAGCAGTACTTC
TRBV6-5	TRBD2	TRBJ2-2	-	14	CASTSGGGTGELFF	TGTGCCAGCACTAGCGGGGGTGGTACCGGGGAGCTGTTTTTT
TRBV30	-	TRBJ2-3	-	15	CAWSRLHASTDTQYF	TGTGCCTGGAGTCGGCTACACGCTAGCACAGATACGCAGTATTTT
TRBV4-3	TRBD1	TRBJ2-7	-	14	CASSPRDSTYEQYF	TGCGCCAGCAGTCCCCGGGACAGTACCTACGAGCAGTACTTC
TRBV29-1	-	TRBJ1-2	-	15	CSVEDQEGHLPGYTF	TGCAGCGTTGAAGATCAAGAGGGACACTTGCCCGGCTACACCTTC
TRBV15	-	TRBJ2-1	-	15	CATSRDRGSYNEQFF	TGTGCCACCAGCAGAGATCGGGGTTCCTACAATGAGCAGTTCTTC
TRBV7-9	-	TRBJ1-1	-	13	CASRPTGNTEAFF	TGTGCCAGCAGACCGACAGGGAACACTGAAGCTTTCTTT
TRBV7-9	TRBD1	TRBJ1-2	-	17	CASSLGWDRGLNYGYTF	TGTGCCAGCAGCTTAGGGTGGGACAGGGGGCTGAACTATGGCTACACCTTC
TRBV14	TRBD1	TRBJ1-2	-	15	CASSQPGRQGAGYTF	TGTGCCAGCAGCCAACCAGGGAGACAGGGGGCTGGCTACACCTTC
TRBV4-3	-	TRBJ2-6	once	20	CASSLHLAGTPYSGANVLTF	TGCGCCAGCAGCCTACACCTCGCCGGGACACCTTACTCTGGGGCCAACGTCCTGACTTTC